The entry that follows covers one T cell receptor beta chain sequence. Its antigen remains unknown. TCRdb keeps only in-frame clones here, not all; method: immunoSEQ multiplex PCR. The data show tens of thousands of clones, with roughly 78% seen just once and roughly 2% held by the top ten. This entry comes from a study of OX40 agonist ivuxolimab in advanced cancers. Study-level results: Average numbers of expanded clones were greater in CD8+ T cells than in CD4+.

CDR3 length: 19 residues. CDR1 and CDR2 (germline): LGHNT, FRNRAP. With 4 bases clipped from V and 4 bases from J, the junction kept 18 bases outside the gene matches. The receptor comes from an adult with an advanced solid tumor such as melanoma, head and neck, liver or kidney cancer. The specimen comprised CD4+ or CD8+ T cells sorted from blood, sampled in a trial of the OX40 agonist ivuxolimab. The V call is TRBV12-5, the J call TRBJ2-1; TRBD1 agrees at 8 bases. CDR3 in amino acids: CASGYSDRVFQNAYNEQFF. CDR3 bases: TGTGCTAGTGGTTACTCGGACAGGGTCTTCCAAAATGCATACAATGAGCAGTTCTTC.